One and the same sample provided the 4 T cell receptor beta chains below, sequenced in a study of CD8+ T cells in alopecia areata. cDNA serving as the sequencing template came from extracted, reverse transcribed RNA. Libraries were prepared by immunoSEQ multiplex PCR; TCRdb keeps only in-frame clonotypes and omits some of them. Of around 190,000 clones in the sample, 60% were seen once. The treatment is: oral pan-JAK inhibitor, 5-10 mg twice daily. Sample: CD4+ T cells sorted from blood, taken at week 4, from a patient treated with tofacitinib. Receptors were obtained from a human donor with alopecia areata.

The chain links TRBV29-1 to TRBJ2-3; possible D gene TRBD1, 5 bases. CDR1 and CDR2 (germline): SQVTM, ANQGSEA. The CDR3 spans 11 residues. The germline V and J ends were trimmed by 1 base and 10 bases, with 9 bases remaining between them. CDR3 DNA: TGCAGCGTTGAAGTAAAAGGGGCGCAGTATTTT. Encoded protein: CSVEVKGAQYF.

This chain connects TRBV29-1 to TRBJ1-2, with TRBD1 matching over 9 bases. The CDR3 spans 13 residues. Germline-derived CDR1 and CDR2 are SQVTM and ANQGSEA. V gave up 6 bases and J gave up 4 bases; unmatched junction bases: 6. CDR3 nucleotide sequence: TGCAGCGTCCACAGGGGGCTCGGCTATGGCTACACCTTC. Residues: CSVHRGLGYGYTF.

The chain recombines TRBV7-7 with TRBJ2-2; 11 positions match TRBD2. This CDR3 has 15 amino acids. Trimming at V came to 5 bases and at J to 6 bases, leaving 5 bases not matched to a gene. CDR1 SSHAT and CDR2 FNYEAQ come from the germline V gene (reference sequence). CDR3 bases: TGTGCCAGCAGCCGTAGCGGGAGGGAAGCCGGGGAGCTGTTTTTT. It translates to CASSRSGREAGELFF.

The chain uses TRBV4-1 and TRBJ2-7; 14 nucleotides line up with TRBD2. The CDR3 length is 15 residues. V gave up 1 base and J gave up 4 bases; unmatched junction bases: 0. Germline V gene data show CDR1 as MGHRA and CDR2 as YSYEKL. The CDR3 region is CASSQGTSGRYEQYF. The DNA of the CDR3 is TGCGCCAGCAGCCAAGGGACTAGCGGGAGGTACGAGCAGTACTTC.